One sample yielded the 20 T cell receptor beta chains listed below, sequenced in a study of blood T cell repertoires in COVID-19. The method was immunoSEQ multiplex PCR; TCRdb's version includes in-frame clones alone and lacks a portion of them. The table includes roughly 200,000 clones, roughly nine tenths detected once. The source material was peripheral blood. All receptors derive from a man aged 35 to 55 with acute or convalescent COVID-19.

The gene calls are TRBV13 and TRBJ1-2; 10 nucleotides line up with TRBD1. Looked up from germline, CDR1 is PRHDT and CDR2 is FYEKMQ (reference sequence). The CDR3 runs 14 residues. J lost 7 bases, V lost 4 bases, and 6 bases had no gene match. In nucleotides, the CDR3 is TGTGCCAGCAGCTACGGACAGGGGGACGCTGGCTACACCTTC. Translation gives CASSYGQGDAGYTF.

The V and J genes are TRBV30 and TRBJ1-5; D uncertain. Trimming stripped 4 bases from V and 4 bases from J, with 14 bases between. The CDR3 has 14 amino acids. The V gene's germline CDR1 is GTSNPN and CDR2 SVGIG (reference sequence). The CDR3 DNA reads TGTGCCTGGAATCGAGACTACGTTAATCAGCCCCAGCATTTT. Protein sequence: CAWNRDYVNQPQHF.

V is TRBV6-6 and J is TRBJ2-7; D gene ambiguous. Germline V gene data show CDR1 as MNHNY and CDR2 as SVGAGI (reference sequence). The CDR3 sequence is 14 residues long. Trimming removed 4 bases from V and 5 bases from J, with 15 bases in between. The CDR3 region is CASSLEAAWDEQYF. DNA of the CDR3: TGTGCCAGCAGTTTAGAGGCCGCCTGGGACGAGCAGTACTTC.

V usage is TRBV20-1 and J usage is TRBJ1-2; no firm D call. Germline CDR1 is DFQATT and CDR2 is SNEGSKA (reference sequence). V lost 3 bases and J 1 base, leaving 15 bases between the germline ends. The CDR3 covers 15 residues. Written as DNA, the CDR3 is TGCAGTGCTAGTATGGAGGGTGGGAATAACTATGGCTACACCTTC. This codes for CSASMEGGNNYGYTF.

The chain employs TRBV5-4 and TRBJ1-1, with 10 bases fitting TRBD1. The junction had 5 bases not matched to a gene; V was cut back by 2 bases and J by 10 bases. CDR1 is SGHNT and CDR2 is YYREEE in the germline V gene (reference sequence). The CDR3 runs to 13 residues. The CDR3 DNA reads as TGTGCCAGCAGCTTCGACAGGGGGCGAGCAGCTTTCTTT. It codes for CASSFDRGRAAFF. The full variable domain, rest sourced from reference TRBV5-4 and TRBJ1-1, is ETGVTQSPTHLIKTRGQQVTLRCSSQSGHNTVSWYQQALGQGPQFIFQYYREEENGRGNFPPRFSGLQFPNYSSELNVNALELDDSALYLCASSFDRGRAAFFGQGTRLTVV.

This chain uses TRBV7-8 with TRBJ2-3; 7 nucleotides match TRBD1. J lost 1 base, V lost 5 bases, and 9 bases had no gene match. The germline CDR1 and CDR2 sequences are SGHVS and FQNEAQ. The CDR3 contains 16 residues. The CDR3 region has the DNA TGTGCCAGCAGCCAGAACAGGGGATTTGGCACAGATACGCAGTATTTT. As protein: CASSQNRGFGTDTQYF.

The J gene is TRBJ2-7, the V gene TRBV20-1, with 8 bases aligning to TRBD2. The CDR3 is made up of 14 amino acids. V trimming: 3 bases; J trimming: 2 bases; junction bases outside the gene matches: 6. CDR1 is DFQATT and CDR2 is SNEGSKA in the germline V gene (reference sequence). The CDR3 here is CSASVPGGTYEQYF. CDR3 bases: TGCAGTGCTAGTGTCCCGGGGGGGACCTACGAGCAGTACTTC.

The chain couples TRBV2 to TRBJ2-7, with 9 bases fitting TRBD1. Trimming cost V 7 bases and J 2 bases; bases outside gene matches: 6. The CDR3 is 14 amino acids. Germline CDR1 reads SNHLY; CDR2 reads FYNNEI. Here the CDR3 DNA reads TGTGCCAGCATCAACAGGGGGCCCACCTACGAGCAGTACTTC. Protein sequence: CASINRGPTYEQYF.

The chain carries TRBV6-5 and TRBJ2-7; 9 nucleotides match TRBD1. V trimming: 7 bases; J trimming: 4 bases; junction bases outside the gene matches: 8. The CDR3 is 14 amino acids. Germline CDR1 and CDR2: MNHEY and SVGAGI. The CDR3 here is CASTTGGLVYEQYF. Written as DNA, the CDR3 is TGTGCCAGCACCACAGGGGGCCTCGTTTACGAGCAGTACTTC.

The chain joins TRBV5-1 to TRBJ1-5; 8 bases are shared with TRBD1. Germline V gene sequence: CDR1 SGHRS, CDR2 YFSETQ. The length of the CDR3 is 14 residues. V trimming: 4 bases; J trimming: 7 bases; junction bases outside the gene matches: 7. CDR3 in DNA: TGCGCCAGCAGCGGGGGACAGGAAGGGCAGCCCCAGCATTTT. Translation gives CASSGGQEGQPQHF.

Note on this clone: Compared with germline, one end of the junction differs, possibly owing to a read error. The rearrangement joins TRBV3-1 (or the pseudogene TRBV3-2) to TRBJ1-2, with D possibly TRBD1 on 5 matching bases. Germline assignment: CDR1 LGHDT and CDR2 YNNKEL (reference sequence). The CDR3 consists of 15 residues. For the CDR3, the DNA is TGTGCCAGCAGCCAATACAGTGTCGGCCAGGGCGATCTCTCCTTC. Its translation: CASSQYSVGQGDLSF.

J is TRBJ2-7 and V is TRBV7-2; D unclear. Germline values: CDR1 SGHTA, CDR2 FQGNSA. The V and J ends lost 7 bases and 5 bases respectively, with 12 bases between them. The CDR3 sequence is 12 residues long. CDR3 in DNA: TGTGCCAGCAACATTCCATCCCACGAGCAGTACTTC. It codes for CASNIPSHEQYF.

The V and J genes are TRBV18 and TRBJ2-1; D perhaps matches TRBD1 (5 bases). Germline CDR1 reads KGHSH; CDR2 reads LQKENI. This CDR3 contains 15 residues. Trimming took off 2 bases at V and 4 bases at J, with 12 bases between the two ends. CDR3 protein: CASSPKTARYNEQFF. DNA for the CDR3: TGTGCCAGCTCACCAAAGACAGCCCGATACAATGAGCAGTTCTTC.

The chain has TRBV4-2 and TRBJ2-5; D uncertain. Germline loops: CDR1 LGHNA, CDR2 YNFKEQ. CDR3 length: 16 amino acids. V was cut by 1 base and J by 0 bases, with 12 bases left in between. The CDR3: CASSQGSQEYQETQYF. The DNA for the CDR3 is TGTGCCAGCAGCCAAGGATCCCAAGAGTACCAAGAGACCCAGTACTTC.

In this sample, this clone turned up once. The CDR3 coding sequence is TGTGCCAGCAGCTCCCCCGGTCGGGGGGCGGGTAGGTTAAATGAGCAGTTCTTC. Protein product: CASSSPGRGAGRLNEQFF. This rearrangement joins TRBV11-3 to TRBJ2-1; D perhaps matches TRBD2 (7 bases). Trimming took 4 bases from V and 7 from J, leaving 26 bases between them. CDR3 length equals 18 residues. CDR1 is SGHNT, CDR2 YENEEA, per germline.

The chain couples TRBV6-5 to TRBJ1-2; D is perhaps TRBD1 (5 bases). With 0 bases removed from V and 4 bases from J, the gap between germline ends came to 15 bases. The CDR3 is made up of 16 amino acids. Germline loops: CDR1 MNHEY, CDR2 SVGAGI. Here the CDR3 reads CASSYSSRVASYGYTF. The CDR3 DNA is TGTGCCAGCAGTTACTCGAGCAGGGTGGCTAGCTATGGCTACACCTTC.

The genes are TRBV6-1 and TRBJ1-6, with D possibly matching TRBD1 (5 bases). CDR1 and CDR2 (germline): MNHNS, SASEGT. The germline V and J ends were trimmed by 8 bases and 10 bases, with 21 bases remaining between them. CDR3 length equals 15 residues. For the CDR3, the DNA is TGTGCCAGCCAGTTAATCAGGGAGGTTCGCTCACCCCTCCACTTT. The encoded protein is CASQLIREVRSPLHF.

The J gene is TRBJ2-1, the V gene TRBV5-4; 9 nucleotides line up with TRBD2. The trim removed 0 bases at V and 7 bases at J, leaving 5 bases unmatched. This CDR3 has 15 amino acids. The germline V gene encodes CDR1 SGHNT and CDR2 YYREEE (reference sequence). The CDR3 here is CASSLVGLARNEQFF. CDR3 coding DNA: TGTGCCAGCAGCTTGGTAGGACTAGCGCGTAATGAGCAGTTCTTC. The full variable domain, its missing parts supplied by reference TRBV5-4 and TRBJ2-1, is ETGVTQSPTHLIKTRGQQVTLRCSSQSGHNTVSWYQQALGQGPQFIFQYYREEENGRGNFPPRFSGLQFPNYSSELNVNALELDDSALYLCASSLVGLARNEQFFGPGTRLTVL.

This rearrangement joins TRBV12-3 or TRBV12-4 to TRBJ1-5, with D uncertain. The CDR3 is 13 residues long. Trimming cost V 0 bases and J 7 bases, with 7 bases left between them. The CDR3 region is CASSLAGEQPQHF. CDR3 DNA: TGTGCCAGCAGTTTAGCTGGGGAGCAGCCCCAGCATTTT.

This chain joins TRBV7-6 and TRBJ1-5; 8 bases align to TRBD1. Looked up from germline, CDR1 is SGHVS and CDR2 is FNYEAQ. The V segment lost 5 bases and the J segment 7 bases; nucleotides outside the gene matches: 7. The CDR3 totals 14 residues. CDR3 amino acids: CASSQTGDRQPQHF. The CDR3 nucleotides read TGTGCCAGCAGCCAGACAGGGGACAGGCAGCCCCAGCATTTT.